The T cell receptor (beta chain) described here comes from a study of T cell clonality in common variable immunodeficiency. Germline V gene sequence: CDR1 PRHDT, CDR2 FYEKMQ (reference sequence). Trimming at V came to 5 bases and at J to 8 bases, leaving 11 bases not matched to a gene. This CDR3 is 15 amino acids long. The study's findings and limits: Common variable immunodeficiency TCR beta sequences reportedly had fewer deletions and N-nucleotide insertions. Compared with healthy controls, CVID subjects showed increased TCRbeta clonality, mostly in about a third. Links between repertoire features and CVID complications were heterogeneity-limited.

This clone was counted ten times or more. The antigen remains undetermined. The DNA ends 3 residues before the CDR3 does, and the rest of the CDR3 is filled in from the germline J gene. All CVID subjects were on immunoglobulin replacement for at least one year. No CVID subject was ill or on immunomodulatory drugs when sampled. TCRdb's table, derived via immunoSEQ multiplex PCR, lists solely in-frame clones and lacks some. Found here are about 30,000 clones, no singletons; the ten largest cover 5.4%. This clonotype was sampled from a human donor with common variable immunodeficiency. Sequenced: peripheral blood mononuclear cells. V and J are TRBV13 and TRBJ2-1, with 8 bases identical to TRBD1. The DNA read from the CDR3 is TGTGCCAGCAGCCCGAGACAGGGGATCATGGATGAG. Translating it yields CASSPRQGIMDE. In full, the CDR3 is CASSPRQGIMDEQFF.